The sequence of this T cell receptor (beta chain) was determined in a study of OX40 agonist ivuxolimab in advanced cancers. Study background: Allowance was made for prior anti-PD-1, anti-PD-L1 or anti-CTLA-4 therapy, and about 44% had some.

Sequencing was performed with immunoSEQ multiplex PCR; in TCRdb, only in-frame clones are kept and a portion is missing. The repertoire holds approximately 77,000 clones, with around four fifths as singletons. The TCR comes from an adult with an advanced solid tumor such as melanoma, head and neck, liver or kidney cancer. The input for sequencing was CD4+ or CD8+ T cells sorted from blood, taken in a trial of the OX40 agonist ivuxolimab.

The CDR3 DNA follows: TGTGCCAGCAGTTTGTCCGGGACAGGGGGCGTGGGGGGTGAAAAACTGTTTTTT. Protein product: CASSLSGTGGVGGEKLFF. V is TRBV28 and J is TRBJ1-4, with 12 bases lining up with TRBD1. V lost 3 bases to trimming and J lost 7 bases; unmatched junction nucleotides: 12. The CDR3 totals 18 residues. CDR1 is MDHEN and CDR2 is SYDVKM in the germline V gene.